These T cell receptor beta chains were read from a single sample in a study of response to subunit inactivated influenza vaccine. One entry per CDR3 protein, called by TCRdb with MiXCR from the RT-PCR reads. The sample has hundreds of thousands of distinct CDR3 sequences; 14% are singletons. Sequenced here: PBMCs from blood, sampled 14 to 15 days before vaccination. The source of these receptors is a man aged 45-60 years who received an inactivated influenza vaccine. The CDR3 runs from the conserved cysteine through the conserved F or W. A D gene is named only where the DNA matches it firmly. Rows may omit the clone size; those that give it use once, few, many or a size class.

j_call | clone_size | d_call | v_call | cdr3_aa | cdr3_nt
TRBJ2-7 | few | . | TRBV9 | CASSVGTQTYEQYF | TGTGCCAGCAGCGTCGGGACACAGACCTACGAGCAGTACTTC
TRBJ2-1 | . | TRBD2 | TRBV7-9 | CASSVGRGLANEQFF | TGTGCCAGCAGCGTAGGGAGAGGACTAGCCAATGAGCAGTTCTTC
TRBJ2-7 | . | . | TRBV11-1 | CASRIRPDLVDEQYF | TGTGCCAGCAGGATCCGGCCCGACCTTGTGGACGAGCAGTACTTC
TRBJ2-6 | . | . | TRBV6-5 | CASSSATGANVLTF | TGTGCCAGCAGTTCGGCCACTGGGGCCAACGTCCTGACTTTC
TRBJ2-1 | . | TRBD2 | TRBV7-6 | CASIGPSGNINEQFF | TGTGCCAGCATAGGCCCTAGCGGGAACATCAATGAGCAGTTCTTC
TRBJ2-7 | . | TRBD1 | TRBV20-1 | CSARDRTGGSYEQYF | TGCAGTGCTAGAGATCGGACAGGGGGTTCCTACGAGCAGTACTTC
TRBJ2-5 | few | . | TRBV7-3 | CASSEGGGQTQYF | TGTGCCAGCAGCGAAGGGGGTGGCCAGACCCAGTACTTC
TRBJ1-2 | few | . | TRBV14 | CASSPTGLNYGYTF | TGTGCCAGCAGCCCGACAGGCCTTAACTATGGCTACACCTTC
TRBJ1-6 | few | . | TRBV7-9 | CASSRTASDSPLHF | TGTGCCAGCAGCCGGACGGCCTCGGATTCACCCCTCCACTTT
TRBJ2-1 | few | TRBD1 | TRBV4-1 | CASSSSQGARNEQFF | TGCGCCAGCAGCTCATCTCAGGGGGCGAGAAATGAGCAGTTCTTC
TRBJ1-5 | . | TRBD1 | TRBV20-1 | CSARETGQWDQPQHF | TGCAGTGCTAGAGAAACGGGACAGTGGGATCAGCCCCAGCATTTT
TRBJ2-6 | . | TRBD2 | TRBV29-1 | CSVEGGRDPGANVLTF | TGCAGCGTTGAAGGCGGGAGAGACCCTGGGGCCAACGTCCTGACTTTC
TRBJ2-7 | . | . | TRBV10-2 | CASSESGGTYEQYF | TGCGCCAGCAGTGAGTCCGGCGGAACCTACGAGCAGTACTTC
TRBJ1-5 | . | TRBD1 | TRBV6-2/TRBV6-3 | CATRGQGAVQPQHF | TGTGCCACGAGGGGACAGGGGGCGGTTCAGCCCCAGCATTTT
TRBJ2-1 | . | TRBD2 | TRBV20-1 | CSAKLAPIHNNEQFF | TGCAGTGCTAAACTAGCGCCAATTCACAACAATGAGCAGTTCTTC
TRBJ2-7 | many | TRBD1 | TRBV28 | CASSSRGTGNYEQYF | TGTGCCAGCAGTTCCCGGGGGACAGGGAACTACGAGCAGTACTTC
TRBJ2-7 | few | . | TRBV7-2 | CASSAPGGVYEQYF | TGTGCCAGCAGCGCGCCTGGCGGGGTTTACGAGCAGTACTTC
TRBJ2-2 | . | . | TRBV5-4 | CASSLVGINTGELFF | TGTGCCAGCAGCTTGGTGGGGATCAACACCGGGGAGCTGTTTTTT
TRBJ2-7 | few | . | TRBV6-5 | CASSYNRGNEQYF | TGTGCCAGCAGTTACAATCGGGGGAACGAGCAGTACTTC